These 14 T cell receptor beta chains share one sample of origin, sequenced in a study of cytomegalovirus exposure and HLA in healthy donors (dated by TCRdb to about 2017). Library generation was performed with the immunoSEQ multiplex PCR assay. The multiplex PCR relied on a mix of 60 forward primers for TCR Vbeta segments and 13 reverse primers for TCR Jbeta segments. Imported from immuneACCESS, the table was reduced by TCRdb to in-frame sequences with V and J called. These copies leave out some clones; in studies compared against another copy, an unresolved V gene accounts for under half, and the cause of the remainder is not known. The sample table gives 130,000 to 150,000 clones. The ten top clones hold approximately 0.88% of the sample. The sequenced sample consisted of PBMCs. Receptors originate from a male donor in good health and CMV-seronegative.

The CDR3 is CASSEVSGYGNTEAFF. The CDR3, as DNA: TGTGCCAGCAGTGAAGTTTCGGGGTACGGGAACACTGAAGCTTTCTTT. This chain connects TRBV6-1 to TRBJ1-1; D is ambiguous. Germline loops: CDR1 MNHNS, CDR2 SASEGT. Deletions cut 1 base from V and 1 base from J, with 13 bases between. The CDR3 sequence is 16 residues long.

The chain has TRBV4-1 and TRBJ1-4; no firm D call. With 4 bases removed from V and 8 bases from J, the gap between germline ends came to 11 bases. Germline CDR1 is MGHRA and CDR2 is YSYEKL. The CDR3 is 13 residues long. The CDR3 DNA reads TGCGCCAGCAGCCCTGAACCGGAGGAAAAACTGTTTTTT. Protein sequence: CASSPEPEEKLFF.

The chain couples TRBV6-1 to TRBJ1-2, with 9 bases aligning to TRBD1. This CDR3 is built from 16 residues. The V segment lost 2 bases and the J segment 4 bases; nucleotides outside the gene matches: 8. Germline CDR1 and CDR2: MNHNS and SASEGT. CDR3 nucleotide sequence: TGTGCCAGCAGTGAACCGGGACAGGGTTTGGGCTATGGCTACACCTTC. It specifies CASSEPGQGLGYGYTF.

The CDR3 DNA reads as TGTGCCAGTTCATCCGGACTAGCGGGAATAAGAGGCAATGAGCAGTTCTTC. Translating it yields CASSSGLAGIRGNEQFF. The chain joins TRBV19 to TRBJ2-1; the match to TRBD2 covers 12 bases. The CDR3 spans 17 residues. After removal of 8 bases from V and 6 bases from J, the junction contained 14 bases not matched to a gene. Germline CDR1 and CDR2: LNHDA and SQIVND (reference sequence).

V is TRBV7-9 and J is TRBJ1-1; 7 nucleotides agree with TRBD1. The CDR3 covers 15 residues. Germline V lookup: CDR1 SEHNR, CDR2 FQNEAQ (reference sequence). Trimming cost V 5 bases and J 3 bases; bases outside gene matches: 9. Here the CDR3 reads CASSGPDRPDTEAFF. The CDR3 region has the DNA TGTGCCAGCAGCGGTCCGGACAGGCCGGACACTGAAGCTTTCTTT.

The chain has TRBV29-1 and TRBJ2-7, with TRBD2 matching over 16 bases. The CDR3 consists of 15 residues. Germline V gives CDR1 SQVTM, CDR2 ANQGSEA. V lost 4 bases to trimming and J lost 6 bases; unmatched junction nucleotides: 6. Written as DNA, the CDR3 is TGCAGCGTTGCGGGACTAGCGGGAGGGCCACCCGAGCAGTACTTC. Its translation: CSVAGLAGGPPEQYF.

This rearrangement joins TRBV25-1 to TRBJ2-3; TRBD1 matches at 8 bases. Per the germline V gene, CDR1 is MGHDK and CDR2 is SYGVNS. CDR3 length: 15 residues. J lost 3 bases, V lost 4 bases, and 6 bases had no gene match. The CDR3 is CASSGLDRVTDTQYF. CDR3 nucleotides: TGTGCCAGCAGTGGGTTGGACAGGGTGACAGATACGCAGTATTTT.

V usage is TRBV6-5 and J usage is TRBJ1-1; D is perhaps TRBD1 (6 bases). V lost 7 bases to trimming and J lost 5 bases, with 20 bases between them. Germline V gene data show CDR1 as MNHEY and CDR2 as SVGAGI. This CDR3 spans 15 amino acids. CDR3 region: CASIKGVWGGTEAFF. In DNA, the CDR3 is TGTGCCAGCATCAAGGGGGTTTGGGGTGGAACTGAAGCTTTCTTT.

The chain couples TRBV7-8 to TRBJ1-2; D unclear. In germline, CDR1 is SGHVS, CDR2 FQNEAQ. This CDR3 has 14 residues. V lost 0 bases and J 4 bases, leaving 9 bases between the germline ends. DNA of the CDR3: TGTGCCAGCAGCTTAGCCCAGGTACCCTATGGCTACACCTTC. Residues: CASSLAQVPYGYTF. Filled out from reference TRBV7-8 and TRBJ1-2, the complete variable domain reads GAGVSQSPRYKVAKRGQDVALRCDPISGHVSLFWYQQALGQGPEFLTYFQNEAQLDKSGLPSDRFFAERPEGSVSTLKIQRTQQEDSAVYLCASSLAQVPYGYTFGSGTRLTVV.

V is TRBV30 and J is TRBJ1-1; D gene uncertain. The CDR3 length is 14 residues. V gave up 0 bases and J gave up 1 base, with 9 bases separating them. Germline loops: CDR1 GTSNPN, CDR2 SVGIG (reference sequence). The CDR3 loop reads CAWSVTHKNTEAFF. Here the CDR3 DNA reads TGTGCCTGGAGTGTAACCCACAAGAACACTGAAGCTTTCTTT.

V is TRBV29-1 and J is TRBJ2-2; D is possibly TRBD2 (5 bases). V was shortened by 0 bases and J by 5 bases, with 13 bases between the two germline ends. CDR1 SQVTM and CDR2 ANQGSEA come from the germline V gene. This CDR3 has 15 residues. The CDR3 DNA reads TGCAGCGTTGAAGAGAGCGGTCAGGCGACCGGGGAGCTGTTTTTT. It is translated as CSVEESGQATGELFF.

The gene calls are TRBV18 and TRBJ2-2; 10 nucleotides align to TRBD2. V dropped 2 bases and J dropped 3; count of bases not matched to a gene: 6. The CDR3 extends over 17 amino acids. From germline, CDR1 is KGHSH and CDR2 LQKENI. CDR3 sequence: CASSPWTSGPHTGELFF. The CDR3 coding sequence is TGTGCCAGCTCACCATGGACTAGCGGTCCCCACACCGGGGAGCTGTTTTTT.

V gene TRBV9 combines with J gene TRBJ2-7, with D possibly TRBD2 on 6 matching bases. CDR3 length: 14 residues. The germline V gene encodes CDR1 SGDLS and CDR2 YYNGEE. V was cut by 4 bases and J by 0 bases, with 11 bases left in between. The CDR3 sequence: CASSSRGSSYEQYF. Written as DNA, the CDR3 is TGTGCCAGCAGCTCTCGGGGGAGCTCCTACGAGCAGTACTTC.

The V gene is TRBV30, the J gene TRBJ2-1, with D possibly being TRBD2 (6 bases). Germline CDR1 is GTSNPN and CDR2 is SVGIG (reference sequence). The length of the CDR3 is 14 residues. V was clipped by 5 bases and J by 1 base, with 12 bases between them. The CDR3: CAWDGGLSYNEQFF. The CDR3 DNA reads TGTGCCTGGGACGGGGGACTGTCCTACAATGAGCAGTTCTTC.